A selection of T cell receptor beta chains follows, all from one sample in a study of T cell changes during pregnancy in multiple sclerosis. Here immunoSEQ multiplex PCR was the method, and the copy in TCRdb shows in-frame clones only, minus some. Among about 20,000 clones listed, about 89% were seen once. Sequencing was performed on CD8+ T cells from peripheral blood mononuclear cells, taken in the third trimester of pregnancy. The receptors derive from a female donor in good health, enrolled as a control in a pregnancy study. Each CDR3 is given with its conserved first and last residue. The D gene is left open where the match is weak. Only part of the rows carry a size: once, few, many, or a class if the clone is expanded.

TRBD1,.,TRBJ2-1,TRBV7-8,TGTGCCAGCAGCTTAGCGCCCGGGACAGTTTATAGCTCCTACAATGAGCAGTTCTTC,CASSLAPGTVYSSYNEQFF
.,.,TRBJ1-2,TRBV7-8,TGTGCCAGCAGCTTTTCGAAGGGGGACTATGGCTACACCTTC,CASSFSKGDYGYTF
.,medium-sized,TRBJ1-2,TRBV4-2,TGTGCCAGCAGCTTCCGGGACAACGGCTACACCTTC,CASSFRDNGYTF
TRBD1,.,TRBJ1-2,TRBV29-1,TGCAGCGTTAATTTGGGACAGGACTTGTATGGCTACACCTTC,CSVNLGQDLYGYTF
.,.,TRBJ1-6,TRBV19,TGTGCCAGTTCGGCAGGGAGGTTGGGGTCCTATAATTCACCCCTCCACTTT,CASSAGRLGSYNSPLHF
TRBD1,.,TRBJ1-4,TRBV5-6,TGTGCCAGCAGCACGGGACAGTCGGTCTCTGAAAAACTGTTTTTT,CASSTGQSVSEKLFF
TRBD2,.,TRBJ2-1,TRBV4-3,TGCGCCAGCAGCCAAGATCCAGCGGGAGAGTACGTCGATGAGCAGTTCTTC,CASSQDPAGEYVDEQFF
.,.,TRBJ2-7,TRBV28,TGTGCCAGCAGTTGGAGTTACGAGCAGTACTTC,CASSWSYEQYF
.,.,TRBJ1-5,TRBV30,TGTGCCTGGGCCCCAGGGGCATTTCAGCCCCAGCATTTT,CAWAPGAFQPQHF
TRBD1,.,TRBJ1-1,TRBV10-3,TGTGCCATCAGTGAGCCGGGACAGATGAACACTGAAGCTTTCTTT,CAISEPGQMNTEAFF
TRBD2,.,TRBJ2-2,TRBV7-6,TGTGCCAGCAGCAGACTAGCGGGAGTATACACCGGGGAGCTGTTTTTT,CASSRLAGVYTGELFF
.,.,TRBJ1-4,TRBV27,TGTGCCAGCAGTTTGGAGGGGGGGGCAGCTAATGAAAAACTGTTTTTT,CASSLEGGAANEKLFF
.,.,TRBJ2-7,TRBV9,TGTGCCAGCAGCGTAGCGGGTGACAGACCGGATGCCTACGAGCAGTACTTC,CASSVAGDRPDAYEQYF
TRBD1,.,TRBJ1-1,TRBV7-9,TGTGCCAGCACCCCTTTAGGGCAGGGGGCAGTTACTGAAGCTTTCTTT,CASTPLGQGAVTEAFF
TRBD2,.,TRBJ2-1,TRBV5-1,TGCGCCAGCAGCCCGGGACTAGCGGGAGGGCCAGATGAGCAGTTCTTC,CASSPGLAGGPDEQFF
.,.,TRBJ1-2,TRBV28,TGTGCCAGTCAGACGCCGACTGATTATGGCTACACCTTC,CASQTPTDYGYTF
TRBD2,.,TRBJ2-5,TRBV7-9,TGTGCCAGCAGCCCGGGACTAGCGGGAGTAGGAGAGACCCAGTACTTC,CASSPGLAGVGETQYF
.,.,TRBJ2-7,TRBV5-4,TGTGCCAGCAGCTCCCGAGGGGGCTACGAGCAGTACTTC,CASSSRGGYEQYF
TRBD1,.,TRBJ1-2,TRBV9,TGTGCCAGCAGCGTAGGAATAGGGGGCGACTCCCGGCTTAACTATGGCTACACCTTC,CASSVGIGGDSRLNYGYTF
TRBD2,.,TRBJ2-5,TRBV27,TGTGCCAGCAGTTCCCCCGGGCTAGCGGAAGAGACCCAGTACTTC,CASSSPGLAEETQYF
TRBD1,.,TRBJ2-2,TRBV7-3,TGTGCCAGCAGCGAACAGGGGACCGGGGAGCTGTTTTTT,CASSEQGTGELFF
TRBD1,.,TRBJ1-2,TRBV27,TGTGCCAGCAGTTTAACAGGGGCCTTCGGCTACACCTTC,CASSLTGAFGYTF
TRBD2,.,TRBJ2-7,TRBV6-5,TGTGCCAGCAGTTACTCTAGCGGGGGCTTCCCCTACGAGCAGTACTTC,CASSYSSGGFPYEQYF